This section outlines one T cell receptor (beta chain) sequence together with its context. Germline V gives CDR1 LGHDT, CDR2 YNNKEL (reference sequence). The V end lost 1 base, the J end lost 4 bases, and 7 bases lay between the germline ends. This CDR3 comprises 13 residues. TCRdb's copy holds only in-frame clones and misses some; the assay was immunoSEQ multiplex PCR. The sample includes about 140,000 clones, just under 85% of them seen just once. The data belong to a study of blood T cell repertoires in COVID-19. The study drew participants aged 18 to 89 years from about two dozen US areas. Material for sequencing was PBMCs or T cells enriched from blood (not recorded which). The receptor was isolated from a woman aged 45-59 years with acute COVID-19. The chain joins TRBV3-1 (or the pseudogene TRBV3-2) to TRBJ1-1; no clear D gene. The CDR3 spells CASSQGGGTEAFF. The DNA for the CDR3 is TGTGCCAGCAGCCAAGGAGGCGGCACTGAAGCTTTCTTT.